This TCR beta chain was sequenced in a study of T cell responses to AZD1222 COVID-19 vaccine. The V gene's germline CDR1 is MNHEY and CDR2 SMNVEV (reference sequence). The CDR3 spans 16 residues. Trimming took off 6 bases at V and 7 bases at J, with 21 bases between the two ends. Measured with immunoSEQ multiplex PCR; TCRdb has only the in-frame clones, and not every one. Of 150,000 or so clones listed, 70% to 90% are singletons. The sample holds many counts of this clone. This specimen consisted of peripheral blood, obtained on day 0 of AZD1222 vaccination. This TCR was sampled from an adult in good health. The chain couples TRBV27 to TRBJ2-2; the D gene is possibly TRBD2 (6 bases). CDR3 coding DNA: TGTGCCAGCAGCCTTGGGACTCCACCCCTCGGCGGGGAGCTGTTTTTT. Protein sequence: CASSLGTPPLGGELFF.